These 17 T cell receptor beta chains share one sample of origin, sequenced in a study of shared clonotypes between healthy human individuals. Clones were read by immunoSEQ multiplex PCR, and TCRdb kept only the in-frame ones, dropping some. The table lists 600,000 or so clones, around 96% of them singletons, with over 0.095% in the top ten. Naivety among CD8 cells was defined by CD45RO negativity and positive CCR7 selection, thereby excluding terminally differentiated effector memory CD45RA+ cells. Specimen: naive CD8+ T cells sorted from blood. The receptors come from a young woman in good health.

The rearrangement uses TRBV27 and TRBJ1-4, with 7 nucleotides matching TRBD1. The germline gives CDR1 MNHEY, CDR2 SMNVEV (reference sequence). The CDR3 sequence is 15 residues long. V was clipped by 5 bases and J by 1 base; unmatched bases: 4. This chain's CDR3 is CASSQTGLTNEKLFF. DNA of the CDR3: TGTGCCAGCAGTCAGACAGGGTTAACTAATGAAAAACTGTTTTTT.

In regard to this clone: The sample has other DNA sequences that encode this CDR3 too. V is TRBV7-6 and J is TRBJ2-1; TRBD2 matches at 9 bases. The CDR3 runs to 15 residues. Trimming took 2 bases from V and 6 from J; bases not matched to a gene: 5. Germline values: CDR1 SGHVS, CDR2 FNYEAQ. In nucleotides, the CDR3 is TGTGCCAGCAGCTTAACTAGCGGGCGGGCCAATGAGCAGTTCTTC. Its protein is CASSLTSGRANEQFF.

The V gene is TRBV13, the J gene TRBJ1-4, with D perhaps TRBD1 (5 bases). Per the germline V gene, CDR1 is PRHDT and CDR2 is FYEKMQ (reference sequence). The CDR3 is 13 residues long. V lost 0 bases and J 8 bases, leaving 7 bases between the germline ends. DNA of the CDR3: TGTGCCAGCAGCTTAGGTCAGGGAGAAAAACTGTTTTTT. This encodes CASSLGQGEKLFF.

CDR3 region: CASSPLRDGVYEQYF. In nucleotides, the CDR3 is TGTGCCAGCAGCCCACTGAGGGACGGGGTCTACGAGCAGTACTTC. This sequence joins TRBV27 and TRBJ2-7; D is tentatively TRBD1 or TRBD2 (5 bases each). This CDR3 comprises 15 residues. The germline V gene encodes CDR1 MNHEY and CDR2 SMNVEV (reference sequence). V lost 6 bases to trimming and J lost 3 bases, with 18 bases between them.

As for this clone: This sample also contains other DNA sequences that code for the same CDR3. This rearrangement joins TRBV28 to TRBJ1-1, with 9 bases that match TRBD1. The CDR3 covers 14 residues. V dropped 6 bases and J dropped 5; count of bases not matched to a gene: 7. From germline, CDR1 is MDHEN and CDR2 SYDVKM. In nucleotides, the CDR3 is TGTGCCAGCAGCCTGGACAGGGGCCGAACTGAAGCTTTCTTT. Translated, it gives CASSLDRGRTEAFF. The variable domain in full, with the rest retrieved from reference TRBV28 and TRBJ1-1, is DVKVTQSSRYLVKRTGEKVFLECVQDMDHENMFWYRQDPGLGLRLIYFSYDVKMKEKGDIPEGYSVSREKKERFSLILESASTNQTSMYLCASSLDRGRTEAFFGQGTRLTVV.

The V call is TRBV6-6, the J call TRBJ2-3; D ambiguous. CDR3 size: 13 residues. The V and J ends lost 5 bases and 6 bases respectively, with 12 bases between them. CDR1 is MNHNY, CDR2 SVGAGI, per germline (reference sequence). Here the CDR3 reads CASSQPQGDTQYF. The CDR3, as DNA: TGTGCCAGCAGTCAACCCCAAGGGGATACGCAGTATTTT.

This rearrangement joins TRBV7-8 to TRBJ2-2, with D hard to call. Germline V gene sequence: CDR1 SGHVS, CDR2 FQNEAQ. V lost 2 bases to trimming and J lost 1 base, with 8 bases between them. This CDR3 has 15 amino acids. The chain's CDR3 is CASSLSGRNTGELFF. Written as DNA, the CDR3 is TGTGCCAGCAGCTTATCCGGCAGGAACACCGGGGAGCTGTTTTTT.

The chain recombines TRBV7-2 with TRBJ2-7, with no clear D. The V end lost 6 bases, the J end lost 3 bases, and 6 bases lay between the germline ends. The CDR3 is 11 residues long. Germline V gene lookup returns CDR1 SGHTA and CDR2 FQGNSA. The CDR3 DNA follows: TGTGCCAGCAGTCGGAACTACGAGCAGTACTTC. Translated, it gives CASSRNYEQYF. The entire variable domain, with the rest obtained from reference TRBV7-2 and TRBJ2-7, is as follows: GAGVSQSPSNKVTEKGKDVELRCDPISGHTALYWYRQSLGQGLEFLIYFQGNSAPDKSGLPSDRFSAERTGGSVSTLTIQRTQQEDSAVYLCASSRNYEQYFGPGTRLTVT.

This chain uses TRBV5-6 with TRBJ2-7; D may be TRBD2 (7 bases). CDR3 length: 16 residues. Germline loops: CDR1 SGHDT, CDR2 YYEEEE. V lost 0 bases and J lost 2, with 15 bases in between. The CDR3 loop reads CASSLVVWGGAYEQYF. CDR3 DNA sequence: TGTGCCAGCAGCTTGGTAGTGTGGGGGGGCGCCTACGAGCAGTACTTC.

The V call is TRBV11-2, the J call TRBJ2-6; a possible D gene is TRBD1 (5 bases). Per germline, CDR1 SGHAT and CDR2 FQNNGV. The length of the CDR3 is 17 residues. V gave up 2 bases and J gave up 3 bases, with 14 bases separating them. CDR3 in amino acids: CASSLHSQARGANVLTF. In DNA form, the CDR3 reads TGTGCCAGCAGCTTACATTCACAGGCTCGTGGGGCCAACGTCCTGACTTTC.

This sequence joins TRBV19 and TRBJ1-2; D may be TRBD1 (5 bases). Germline assignment: CDR1 LNHDA and CDR2 SQIVND (reference sequence). Deletions cut 5 bases from V and 2 bases from J, with 12 bases between. The CDR3 spans 14 residues. The CDR3 region is CASSVGALNYGYTF. The DNA for the CDR3 is TGTGCCAGTAGTGTCGGGGCTTTAAACTATGGCTACACCTTC.

V gene TRBV27 combines with J gene TRBJ2-7; perhaps TRBD1 as D (6 bases). This CDR3 has 14 residues. Germline loops: CDR1 MNHEY, CDR2 SMNVEV (reference sequence). Trimming shortened V by 10 bases and J by 5 bases, and 21 bases separated the two germline ends. The CDR3 here is CATSNQDRPHEQYF. The CDR3 DNA is TGTGCCACCTCAAACCAGGACAGACCTCACGAGCAGTACTTC.

This chain joins TRBV5-1 and TRBJ1-1; possibly TRBD1 for D (5 bases). Trimming shortened V by 1 base and J by 2 bases, and 9 bases separated the two germline ends. CDR3 length: 14 amino acids. CDR1 is SGHRS, CDR2 YFSETQ, per germline. The CDR3 loop reads CASSLTGLNTEAFF. As DNA, the CDR3 is TGCGCCAGCAGCTTGACAGGACTTAACACTGAAGCTTTCTTT.

V usage is TRBV27 and J usage is TRBJ2-7; 7 nucleotides agree with TRBD1. J gave up 2 bases and V 4 bases, and 8 bases lay outside the gene matches. Germline V lookup: CDR1 MNHEY, CDR2 SMNVEV (reference sequence). The length of the CDR3 is 15 residues. The CDR3 nucleotides read TGTGCCAGCAGTTCACATCGGACAGGCCCCTACGAGCAGTACTTC. The encoded protein is CASSSHRTGPYEQYF.

The CDR3 DNA reads TGCGCCAGCAGTGAGGTAGCGGGAGGCGAGCAGTACTTC. It is translated as CASSEVAGGEQYF. The chain couples TRBV10-1 to TRBJ2-7, with 10 bases identical to TRBD2. This CDR3 has 13 residues. Germline-derived CDR1 and CDR2 are WNHNN and SYGVQD (reference sequence). The junction had 1 base not matched to a gene; V was cut back by 2 bases and J by 6 bases.

This clone has just one count. Other DNA sequences in this specimen translate into the identical CDR3. The chain carries TRBV28 and TRBJ2-7; D is unresolved. The CDR3 spans 11 residues. With 4 bases removed from V and 3 bases from J, the gap between germline ends came to 4 bases. Per germline, CDR1 MDHEN and CDR2 SYDVKM. This CDR3 reads CASSSLYEQYF. The DNA for the CDR3 is TGTGCCAGCAGTTCTCTCTACGAGCAGTACTTC.

The chain's CDR3 is CAWSVPAGAYEQYF. CDR3 bases: TGTGCCTGGAGTGTACCAGCGGGAGCTTACGAGCAGTACTTC. This chain connects TRBV30 to TRBJ2-7, with 8 bases aligning to TRBD2. J was trimmed by 4 bases and V by 0 bases; bases with no gene match: 5. The CDR3 sequence is 14 residues long. Germline V gene sequence: CDR1 GTSNPN, CDR2 SVGIG (reference sequence).